These T cell receptor beta chains were read from a single sample in a study of CD8 T cells in ankylosing spondylitis. In TCRdb, the 5' RACE reads were re-called with MiXCR into one record per CDR3 protein. This table holds roughly 120,000 distinct CDR3 sequences, around 7% found once. The sample taken for sequencing was blood, either unsorted or a sorted T cell fraction (not recorded which). These receptors came from a male donor with ankylosing spondylitis or in good health (not recorded which). Each CDR3 is given with its conserved first and last residue. D genes are given only for firm matches. Some rows have no size entry. The others give once, few or many, or a class for an expanded clone.

D gene: TRBD2; J gene: TRBJ2-7; V gene: TRBV5-1; clone size: many; CDR3 protein: CASSHGLAGYEQYF; CDR3 DNA: TGCGCCAGCAGCCACGGGCTAGCGGGTTACGAGCAGTACTTC
D gene: TRBD1; J gene: TRBJ1-2; V gene: TRBV5-1; clone size: many; CDR3 protein: CASSPTGQGFVYTF; CDR3 DNA: TGCGCCAGCAGCCCGACGGGACAGGGTTTTGTCTACACCTTC
D gene: TRBD2; J gene: TRBJ2-7; V gene: TRBV5-1; clone size: many; CDR3 protein: CASSLDAASGRYEQYF; CDR3 DNA: TGCGCCAGCAGCTTGGATGCGGCTAGCGGACGCTACGAGCAGTACTTC
D gene: -; J gene: TRBJ2-3; V gene: TRBV7-3; clone size: many; CDR3 protein: CASSLTGLEGAWKYF; CDR3 DNA: TGTGCCAGCAGCTTAACCGGGCTAGAGGGCGCGTGGAAGTATTTT
D gene: -; J gene: TRBJ1-4; V gene: TRBV5-1; clone size: many; CDR3 protein: CASSGPRGGREKLFF; CDR3 DNA: TGCGCCAGCAGCGGACCGAGGGGAGGAAGGGAAAAACTGTTTTTT
D gene: -; J gene: TRBJ2-4; V gene: TRBV16; clone size: many; CDR3 protein: CASSQSESKNIQYF; CDR3 DNA: TGTGCCAGCAGCCAATCTGAATCTAAAAACATTCAGTACTTC
D gene: -; J gene: TRBJ1-2; V gene: TRBV28; clone size: many; CDR3 protein: CASSVTAYYGYTF; CDR3 DNA: TGTGCCAGCAGCGTAACAGCCTACTATGGCTACACCTTC
D gene: -; J gene: TRBJ1-2; V gene: TRBV5-1; clone size: many; CDR3 protein: CASSPGQLYGYTF; CDR3 DNA: TGCGCCAGCAGCCCCGGACAGCTCTATGGCTACACCTTC
D gene: TRBD1; J gene: TRBJ2-7; V gene: TRBV12-3/TRBV12-4; clone size: many; CDR3 protein: CASRRTGLYEQYF; CDR3 DNA: TGTGCCAGCAGAAGGACAGGCCTCTACGAGCAGTACTTC
D gene: -; J gene: TRBJ2-7; V gene: TRBV29-1; clone size: many; CDR3 protein: CSVERNYEQYF; CDR3 DNA: TGCAGCGTTGAGAGGAACTACGAGCAGTACTTC
D gene: -; J gene: TRBJ2-7; V gene: TRBV28; clone size: -; CDR3 protein: CASLRGVPFEQYF; CDR3 DNA: TGTGCCAGTCTTCGCGGGGTTCCCTTCGAGCAGTACTTC
D gene: -; J gene: TRBJ2-3; V gene: TRBV9; clone size: many; CDR3 protein: CASSGREFGTDTQYF; CDR3 DNA: TGTGCCAGCAGCGGCAGGGAGTTCGGCACAGATACGCAGTATTTT
D gene: -; J gene: TRBJ1-1; V gene: TRBV6-1; clone size: -; CDR3 protein: CASKAFSMDTEAFF; CDR3 DNA: TGTGCCAGCAAGGCCTTCTCCATGGACACTGAAGCTTTCTTT
D gene: -; J gene: TRBJ2-1; V gene: TRBV7-1; clone size: many; CDR3 protein: CASSSSGGAGSRRGFSYNEQFF; CDR3 DNA: TGTGCCAGCAGCTCCTCAGGTGGGGCAGGGTCGCGCCGCGGTTTCTCCTACAATGAGCAGTTCTTC
D gene: -; J gene: TRBJ2-1; V gene: TRBV7-2; clone size: many; CDR3 protein: CASSSQTNEQFF; CDR3 DNA: TGTGCCAGCAGCTCACAGACGAATGAGCAGTTCTTC
D gene: TRBD2; J gene: TRBJ2-7; V gene: TRBV5-1; clone size: many; CDR3 protein: CASSIGTSGAFSYEQYF; CDR3 DNA: TGCGCCAGCAGCATAGGGACTAGCGGGGCTTTCTCGTACGAGCAGTACTTC
D gene: -; J gene: TRBJ1-1; V gene: TRBV5-1; clone size: -; CDR3 protein: CASSFNMNTEAFF; CDR3 DNA: TGCGCCAGCAGCTTCAACATGAACACTGAAGCTTTCTTT
D gene: -; J gene: TRBJ2-7; V gene: TRBV15; clone size: many; CDR3 protein: CATSRVSALEQYF; CDR3 DNA: TGTGCCACCAGCAGAGTTAGTGCTTTGGAGCAGTACTTC
D gene: -; J gene: TRBJ2-2; V gene: TRBV7-9; clone size: many; CDR3 protein: CASSRGNTGELFF; CDR3 DNA: TGTGCCAGCAGCCGAGGGAACACCGGGGAGCTGTTTTTT
D gene: -; J gene: TRBJ1-2; V gene: TRBV20-1; clone size: many; CDR3 protein: CSARVSAVNYGYTF; CDR3 DNA: TGCAGTGCTAGAGTTTCCGCTGTAAACTATGGCTACACCTTC
D gene: -; J gene: TRBJ1-2; V gene: TRBV29-1; clone size: many; CDR3 protein: CSVEDPGTYGYTF; CDR3 DNA: TGCAGCGTTGAAGATCCGGGGACCTATGGCTACACCTTC
D gene: -; J gene: TRBJ1-1; V gene: TRBV5-1; clone size: many; CDR3 protein: CASSFLADTEAFF; CDR3 DNA: TGCGCCAGCAGCTTTCTGGCGGACACTGAAGCTTTCTTT
D gene: -; J gene: TRBJ2-2; V gene: TRBV5-1; clone size: many; CDR3 protein: CASSLARITGELFF; CDR3 DNA: TGCGCCAGCAGCTTGGCACGGATCACCGGGGAGCTGTTTTTT
D gene: -; J gene: TRBJ2-6; V gene: TRBV20-1; clone size: -; CDR3 protein: CSASNFRGSSGANVLTF; CDR3 DNA: TGCAGTGCTAGCAACTTTAGGGGGTCGTCTGGGGCCAACGTCCTGACTTTC
D gene: -; J gene: TRBJ2-5; V gene: TRBV28; clone size: many; CDR3 protein: CASSLGGGDQETQYF; CDR3 DNA: TGTGCCAGCAGTTTAGGGGGCGGGGACCAAGAGACCCAGTACTTC
D gene: -; J gene: TRBJ1-2; V gene: TRBV5-1; clone size: many; CDR3 protein: CASFPTGTNYGYTF; CDR3 DNA: TGCGCCAGCTTCCCAACCGGGACCAACTATGGCTACACCTTC
D gene: TRBD1; J gene: TRBJ1-1; V gene: TRBV7-7; clone size: many; CDR3 protein: CASSSDRGRNTLAFF; CDR3 DNA: TGTGCTAGCAGCTCAGACAGGGGGAGGAACACTCTCGCTTTCTTT
D gene: -; J gene: TRBJ2-3; V gene: TRBV4-3; clone size: -; CDR3 protein: CASSQDFQSTDTQYF; CDR3 DNA: TGCGCCAGCAGCCAAGATTTCCAGTCCACAGATACGCAGTATTTT
D gene: -; J gene: TRBJ2-4; V gene: TRBV6-2/TRBV6-3; clone size: many; CDR3 protein: CASSYGGLSNIQYF; CDR3 DNA: TGTGCCAGCAGTTACGGGGGGCTGTCAAACATTCAGTACTTC
D gene: -; J gene: TRBJ2-1; V gene: TRBV11-2; clone size: few; CDR3 protein: CASSLEYGPTPYNEQFF; CDR3 DNA: TGTGCCAGCAGCTTAGAGTATGGCCCAACACCCTACAATGAGCAGTTCTTC
D gene: TRBD2; J gene: TRBJ2-3; V gene: TRBV10-3; clone size: many; CDR3 protein: CAISGLASGEDTQYF; CDR3 DNA: TGTGCCATCAGTGGACTAGCGAGCGGGGAAGATACGCAGTATTTT
D gene: -; J gene: TRBJ2-1; V gene: TRBV7-2; clone size: many; CDR3 protein: CASSFPRPMQDEQFF; CDR3 DNA: TGTGCCAGCAGCTTCCCGAGACCAATGCAAGATGAGCAGTTCTTC
D gene: -; J gene: TRBJ1-2; V gene: TRBV5-6; clone size: -; CDR3 protein: CASSLAPKRGESYTF; CDR3 DNA: TGTGCCAGCAGCTTGGCCCCGAAACGGGGGGAAAGCTACACCTTC
D gene: -; J gene: TRBJ2-7; V gene: TRBV12-3/TRBV12-4; clone size: many; CDR3 protein: CASSFEQDSSYEQYF; CDR3 DNA: TGTGCCAGCAGTTTCGAACAGGATAGCTCCTACGAGCAGTACTTC
D gene: TRBD1; J gene: TRBJ1-5; V gene: TRBV5-1; clone size: few; CDR3 protein: CASSLEGTGEQPQHF; CDR3 DNA: TGCGCCAGCAGCTTGGAGGGGACAGGGGAACAGCCCCAGCATTTT
D gene: -; J gene: TRBJ1-2; V gene: TRBV5-1; clone size: many; CDR3 protein: CASSLVGGYTF; CDR3 DNA: TGCGCCAGCAGCTTGGTGGGCGGCTACACCTTC
D gene: -; J gene: TRBJ2-5; V gene: TRBV20-1; clone size: few; CDR3 protein: CSASQLQETQYF; CDR3 DNA: TGCAGTGCTAGCCAGCTGCAAGAGACCCAGTACTTC
D gene: TRBD2; J gene: TRBJ2-3; V gene: TRBV20-1; clone size: many; CDR3 protein: CSARDGRGGADTQYF; CDR3 DNA: TGCAGTGCTAGAGATGGGCGGGGGGGCGCAGATACGCAGTATTTT
D gene: TRBD2; J gene: TRBJ2-3; V gene: TRBV7-2; clone size: many; CDR3 protein: CASSLLAGEGPDTQYF; CDR3 DNA: TGTGCCAGCAGCCTACTAGCGGGAGAGGGCCCAGATACGCAGTATTTT
D gene: TRBD2; J gene: TRBJ2-1; V gene: TRBV20-1; clone size: many; CDR3 protein: CSAGGLAQRNEQFF; CDR3 DNA: TGCAGTGCTGGGGGACTAGCTCAGAGGAATGAGCAGTTCTTC
D gene: -; J gene: TRBJ2-3; V gene: TRBV7-3; clone size: many; CDR3 protein: CASSYRGGADTQYF; CDR3 DNA: TGTGCCAGCAGCTATCGAGGTGGCGCAGATACGCAGTATTTT
D gene: -; J gene: TRBJ2-3; V gene: TRBV5-1; clone size: many; CDR3 protein: CASSSSPQYF; CDR3 DNA: TGCGCCAGCAGCTCGTCTCCGCAGTATTTT
D gene: TRBD2; J gene: TRBJ2-1; V gene: TRBV4-1; clone size: many; CDR3 protein: CASSQPGGRGEQFF; CDR3 DNA: TGCGCCAGCAGCCAACCCGGTGGGAGGGGTGAGCAGTTCTTC
D gene: -; J gene: TRBJ1-1; V gene: TRBV5-1; clone size: many; CDR3 protein: CASSLVGGVSEAFF; CDR3 DNA: TGCGCCAGCAGCTTGGTTGGGGGAGTCAGTGAAGCTTTCTTT
D gene: -; J gene: TRBJ1-3; V gene: TRBV5-1; clone size: many; CDR3 protein: CASSVSNSGNTIYF; CDR3 DNA: TGCGCCAGCAGCGTCAGCAACTCTGGAAACACCATATATTTT
D gene: -; J gene: TRBJ2-7; V gene: TRBV7-9; clone size: many; CDR3 protein: CASSLGTTPYEQYF; CDR3 DNA: TGTGCCAGCAGCTTAGGGACTACTCCCTACGAGCAGTACTTC
D gene: -; J gene: TRBJ2-5; V gene: TRBV29-1; clone size: many; CDR3 protein: CSVRMGNQETQYF; CDR3 DNA: TGCAGCGTGAGAATGGGGAACCAAGAGACCCAGTACTTC
D gene: -; J gene: TRBJ2-7; V gene: TRBV27; clone size: many; CDR3 protein: CASSTPGRAYEQYF; CDR3 DNA: TGTGCCAGCAGTACCCCCGGGCGGGCCTACGAGCAGTACTTC